This T cell receptor (beta chain) was identified during a study of blood T cells in healthy people across ages. At the level of the study: Template-switching capture recovered about one barcoded beta molecule per two T cells.

Donors were healthy Caucasian individuals from Russia aged about 6 to 90. Collection of ten milliliters of peripheral blood was performed for each donor. This clonotype was observed a few times. The CDR3 has 13 residues. V was shortened by 6 bases and J by 1 base, with 12 bases between the two germline ends. Per the germline V gene, CDR1 is DFQATT and CDR2 is SNEGSKA (reference sequence). The second PCR ran about 6 to 12 cycles with a sample-barcoded 5' primer and J-beta primers. One entry per CDR3 protein, called by TCRdb with MiXCR from the 5' RACE reads. The repertoire holds hundreds of thousands of distinct CDR3 sequences, with more than 40% as singletons.

The genes are TRBV20-1 and TRBJ1-2; D ambiguous. The sample taken for sequencing was blood. The sequence was collected from a man in his 60s in good health. The CDR3 nucleotides read TGCAGTGCCAAGTGGTGGGGTAACTATGGCTACACCTTC. Amino acids: CSAKWWGNYGYTF.